This entry is about one T cell receptor beta chain. This clonotype showed up many times. No base-level quality is on record; no much larger clone is a single base apart. Reading the label with the study, this specimen's treatment or condition is: live attenuated yellow fever vaccine strain. A standard Ficoll-Paque protocol was used to isolate PBMCs from peripheral blood. RNA from sorted memory subsets was extracted with the RNeasy Micro Kit. TCRdb shows the sequencer as Illumina NovaSeq 6000. TCR cDNA was synthesized by 5'RACE template switching, through which a universal primer site and unique molecular identifiers were introduced. Priming of cDNA synthesis was performed from both the TCR alpha and TCR beta constant segments. Two PCR steps were used to amplify libraries, with sample barcodes and sequencing adapters being added in the second step. Libraries were sequenced on Illumina HiSeq 2500 (2x100 bp) or NovaSeq (2x150 bp). As for the original processing: Demultiplexing of reads and collapsing into UMI consensus sequences were performed with MIGEC, and V(D)J alignment was carried out with MiXCR. Vaccine-responding clonotypes were identified with edgeR using replicate PBMC samples, with FDR below 0.01 and a log2 fold change above 5 up to day 15 being required. Each bulk clonotype received a CD4 or CD8 identity based on whether the sequenced CD4 or CD8 repertoire contained that clonotype at higher abundance. To estimate how each clone was distributed across memory phenotypes, clonotype frequencies in memory subsets were weighted by the numbers of FACS-sorted cells. TCRdb cleaned the public reads at Q25 with fastp, built clones with MiXCR and kept in-frame beta chains. Rows matching on CDR3 protein sequence are summarized as one entry with the most common DNA and genes. The V and J calls shown here were made by TCRdb, not taken from the authors' results. This sample has about 26,000 distinct CDR3 sequences in its table, and roughly 4.5% of those were observed once. The ten most abundant clones make up around 40% of the sample.

From cysteine to phenylalanine, the CDR3 is 14 amino acids long. Of all the DNA, just the CDR3 is kept, 42 bases in frame from base 1. Taken from the germline V gene (reference sequence), the CDR1 and CDR2 loops are DFQATT and SNEGSKA. V is trimmed back by 6 bases and J by 3 bases, and the junction contains 10 bases that no gene match accounts for. The data originate from a study of T cells after yellow fever vaccination (dated by TCRdb to the late 2010s). Regarding the study in general: Memory subsets (EM, EMRA, CM and Tscm) were sorted on a BD FACS Aria III using CD3, CD45RA, CCR7 and CD95 staining. The SMART-Seq v4 Ultra Low Input RNA kit was used to prepare libraries from fractions with low cell numbers. Bulk TCR alpha and beta repertoires were sequenced longitudinally to track T-cell clones before and after primary and booster YFV17D yellow fever vaccination. Two healthy male donors, one aged 18 to 30 and one aged 30 to 40 years, were included in the cohort. Blood samples were taken at several timepoints before and after primary and secondary immunization, and bulk PBMC replicates and cell subsets were isolated. Memory subsets were sorted on days 0, 15 and 45 and at 18 months following primary vaccination, and on days 0, 15 and 45 following the 30-year booster. General findings and caveats noted by the study authors: Computational filtering was required because FACS-sorted repertoires could contain abundant contaminating clonotypes from the bulk population. Because the study included only a couple of donors, the extent to which the findings can be generalized is limited. Compared with the primary T-cell response, the secondary T-cell response was faster but weaker, reaching its peak on day 5 rather than on day 15. Most clones expanded after primary vaccination (around 96% of CD4 and 88% of CD8) were re-detected after the booster, suggesting that broad memory maintenance occurred. A small fraction of clonotypes appeared in both the CD4 and CD8 compartments, likely as a result of convergent recombination. On day 0, almost all vaccine-responding clonotypes were below detection in the sorted memory subsets.

The chain is made from TRBV20-1 and TRBJ2-7; 8 bases in between match TRBD2. Sequenced here: PBMCs, either bulk or a sorted T-cell subset (CD4+, CD8+, memory, or dextramer-sorted; not recorded which), sampled on the day of the yellow fever booster vaccination. This TCR was sampled from a man in his late teens or twenties who received the YFV17D yellow fever vaccine. CDR3 region: CSATFPGGFYEQYF. In nucleotide form, the sequence is TGCAGTGCGACCTTCCCGGGGGGGTTCTACGAGCAGTACTTC.